These T cell receptor beta chains were read from a single sample in a study of blood T cell repertoires in COVID-19. Data came from immunoSEQ multiplex PCR; TCRdb stores just in-frame clones and leaves some out. Here the sample spans about 250,000 clones, about 86% being singletons. The sequenced sample consisted of peripheral blood. The receptors originated from an older man with acute or convalescent COVID-19. The CDR3 runs from the conserved cysteine through the conserved F or W. The D gene is left open where the match is weak. The listing skips clone size in some rows; elsewhere it reads once, few, many or a size class.

j_gene	v_gene	d_gene	abundance	CDR3nt	CDR3aa
TRBJ1-1	TRBV28	NA	NA	TGTGCCAGCAGGCGGAGGGGGGGAAACACTGAAGCTTTCTTT	CASRRRGGNTEAFF
TRBJ1-6	TRBV2	TRBD1	NA	TGTGCCAGCAGTTTCCTCGACAGGGGGGTTTCACCCCTCCACTTT	CASSFLDRGVSPLHF
TRBJ1-1	TRBV6-1	TRBD1	NA	TGTGCCAGCAGTGAAGTGGCAGGGGGTGTGAACACTGAAGCTTTCTTT	CASSEVAGGVNTEAFF
TRBJ1-5	TRBV19	NA	once	TGTGCCAGTAGCACACAGCCGGGGGGGCAGCCCCAGCATTTT	CASSTQPGGQPQHF
TRBJ1-4	TRBV28	NA	NA	TGTGCCAGCAGGACACTACAGGGCGTAAAACTGTTTTTT	CASRTLQGVKLFF
TRBJ2-1	TRBV11-2	NA	NA	TGTGCCAGCAGCCTCGACAGAACCTCCTACAATGAGCAGTTCTTC	CASSLDRTSYNEQFF
TRBJ1-1	TRBV6-5	NA	NA	TGTGCCAGCACGGCCAGAGGGAACACTGAAGCTTTCTTT	CASTARGNTEAFF
TRBJ1-2	TRBV18	NA	NA	TGTGCCAGCTCATTTACAGAGACAGCTATAAACTATGGCTACACCTTC	CASSFTETAINYGYTF
TRBJ1-5	TRBV6-1	NA	NA	TGTGCCAGCAGTGAAGAGGAGGGGTCGGGTAATCAGCCCCAGCATTTT	CASSEEEGSGNQPQHF
TRBJ1-2	TRBV19	TRBD1	NA	TGTGCCAGTAGTATCTGGGGACAGGCGGGTAACTATGGCTACACCTTC	CASSIWGQAGNYGYTF
TRBJ2-7	TRBV20-1	NA	NA	TGCAGTGCTAGTAGGGCAGGGTCAGTCTTGAACGAGCAGTACTTC	CSASRAGSVLNEQYF
TRBJ1-2	TRBV7-2	NA	few	TGTGCCAGCAGCCCCGACACCATCGAGGGCCTTCACTATGGCTACACCTTC	CASSPDTIEGLHYGYTF
TRBJ1-5	TRBV5-6	NA	few	TGTGCCAGCAGCTTGTGGCAATCCCCATATAGCAATCAGCCCCAGCATTTT	CASSLWQSPYSNQPQHF
TRBJ2-1	TRBV9	NA	NA	TGTGCCAGCAGCGCAGAGGGGGTTCCCTTGCTCACCTACAATGAGCAGTTCTTC	CASSAEGVPLLTYNEQFF
TRBJ1-2	TRBV3-1/TRBV3-2	NA	NA	TGTGCCAGCAGCTCCCCAGGGGACGGCTACACCTTC	CASSSPGDGYTF
TRBJ2-7	TRBV5-1	TRBD2	NA	TGCGCCAGCAGCTTGCAGGTAGCTAGCGGAAACTACGAGCAGTACTTC	CASSLQVASGNYEQYF
TRBJ1-6	TRBV27	NA	NA	TGTGCCAGCCGCGGGGCCTCCTATAATTCACCCCTCCACTTT	CASRGASYNSPLHF
TRBJ2-7	TRBV10-3	TRBD1	NA	TGTGCCATCAGTGAGGACAGGGACTACGAGCAGTACTTC	CAISEDRDYEQYF
TRBJ1-2	TRBV6-5	TRBD1	NA	TGTGCCAGCAGACGGACAGGGGTAGTCCGCGGCTACACCTTC	CASRRTGVVRGYTF
TRBJ2-1	TRBV11-3	TRBD2	once	TGTGCCAGCAGCTTATATTCCAGCGGGGGGAACAATGAGCAGTTCTTC	CASSLYSSGGNNEQFF
TRBJ1-2	TRBV5-4	TRBD1	few	TGTGCCAGCAGTGGACAGGGGGCGAAAGGCTACACCTTC	CASSGQGAKGYTF
TRBJ2-7	TRBV19	TRBD1	NA	TGTGCCACTAGAAGGACAGGTTCCTGGTACGAGCAGTACTTC	CATRRTGSWYEQYF
TRBJ2-7	TRBV27	TRBD1	NA	TGTGCCAGCAGAGGAAGGGGGACAGGGGCCATCTACGAGCAGTACTTC	CASRGRGTGAIYEQYF
TRBJ1-2	TRBV4-1	TRBD1	once	TGCGCCAGCAGCCTAACAGGGGACTATGGCTACACCTTC	CASSLTGDYGYTF
TRBJ2-1	TRBV30	TRBD2	NA	TGTGCCTGGAGTATACCGGGACTAGCGGGAGAGGGTGATGAGCAGTTCTTC	CAWSIPGLAGEGDEQFF
TRBJ2-7	TRBV5-1	TRBD2	NA	TGCGCCAGCAGCTTGGACCTTGGCGGGAGGGGCGACGAGCAGTACTTC	CASSLDLGGRGDEQYF
TRBJ1-1	TRBV10-3	TRBD1	NA	TGTGCCATCAGTGAAACTCCGGGACAGGGAAGGAACACTGAAGCTTTCTTT	CAISETPGQGRNTEAFF
TRBJ1-5	TRBV12-3/TRBV12-4	NA	NA	TGTGCCAGCACCAGGGGAGGGAGTCAGCCCCAGCATTTT	CASTRGGSQPQHF
TRBJ1-3	TRBV4-2	TRBD1	NA	TGTGCCAGCAGCCAAGTGTCACAGGGGGAGGGAAACACCATATATTTT	CASSQVSQGEGNTIYF
TRBJ1-3	TRBV18	NA	NA	TGTGCCAGCTCACCGGTCCACGGGGACTTCTCTGGAAACACCATATATTTT	CASSPVHGDFSGNTIYF
TRBJ2-3	TRBV3-1/TRBV3-2	TRBD2	NA	TGTGCCAGCAGCCAAGAAAACCTAGCGGGTCGTCCAGATACGCAGTATTTT	CASSQENLAGRPDTQYF
TRBJ2-2	TRBV24-1	NA	NA	TGTGCCACCAGTGATTTTAGGACTAACACCGGGGAGCTGTTTTTT	CATSDFRTNTGELFF
TRBJ1-1	TRBV10-1	TRBD1	NA	TGCGCCAGCAGTGAGCCCGGACAGGGTACCACTGAAGCTTTCTTT	CASSEPGQGTTEAFF
TRBJ1-2	TRBV30	TRBD1	few	TGTGCCTGCCGGCGGACAGGGAGTAATGGCTACACCTTC	CACRRTGSNGYTF
TRBJ2-5	TRBV3-1/TRBV3-2	NA	NA	TGTGCCAGCAGCCAACGAAAGGGGCAAGAGACCCAGTACTTC	CASSQRKGQETQYF
TRBJ1-2	TRBV19	TRBD1	NA	TGTGCCAGTAGTTTCTCAGGGGGCGCGGGCTATGGCTACACCTTC	CASSFSGGAGYGYTF
TRBJ1-4	TRBV9	TRBD1	NA	TGTGCCAGCAGCGGCGGACAGGGCAGTGAAAAACTGTTTTTT	CASSGGQGSEKLFF
TRBJ1-5	TRBV4-1	NA	once	TGCGCCAGCAGCCAAGGCGGGGGGAGGGGGTCGATTGTTTGGAGCAATCAGCCCCAGCATTTT	CASSQGGGRGSIVWSNQPQHF
TRBJ1-2	TRBV7-8	NA	NA	TGTGCCAGCAGCTTAGCAGGGCGGGGGCTATACGGCTACACCTTC	CASSLAGRGLYGYTF
TRBJ2-7	TRBV7-3	NA	NA	TGTGCCAGCAGCTTAGGGGGGACCTACGAGCAGTACTTC	CASSLGGTYEQYF
TRBJ2-7	TRBV7-9	TRBD1	NA	TGTGCCAGCAGCTTAGCCGGGACAGCTAACGAGCAGTACTTC	CASSLAGTANEQYF
TRBJ2-7	TRBV9	TRBD1	NA	TGTGCCAGCAGCCCATTGACAGGGACGGATGAGCAGTACTTC	CASSPLTGTDEQYF
TRBJ2-3	TRBV28	TRBD1	NA	TGTGCCAGCAGTTATCTGGACAGGCAACTCACAGATACGCAGTATTTT	CASSYLDRQLTDTQYF
TRBJ1-1	TRBV19	NA	NA	TGTGCCAGTAGTATTTGGGCAGATTGGAACACTGAAGCTTTCTTT	CASSIWADWNTEAFF
TRBJ1-5	TRBV28	NA	NA	TGTGCCAGCAGCTCGGCAGGGGTGAACAATCAGCCCCAGCATTTT	CASSSAGVNNQPQHF